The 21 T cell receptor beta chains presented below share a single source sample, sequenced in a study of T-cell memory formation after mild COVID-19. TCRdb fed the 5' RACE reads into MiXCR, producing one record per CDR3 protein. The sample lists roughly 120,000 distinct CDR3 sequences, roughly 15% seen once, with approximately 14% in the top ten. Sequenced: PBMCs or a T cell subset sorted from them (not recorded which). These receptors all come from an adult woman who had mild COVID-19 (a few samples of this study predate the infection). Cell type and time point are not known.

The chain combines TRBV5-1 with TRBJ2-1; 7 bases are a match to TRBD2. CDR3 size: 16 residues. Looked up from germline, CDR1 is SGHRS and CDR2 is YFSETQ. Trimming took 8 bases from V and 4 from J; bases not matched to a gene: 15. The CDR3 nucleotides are TGCGCCAGTCATTCCGGTCCTCCTAGCGGTTACAATGAGCAGTTCTTC. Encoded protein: CASHSGPPSGYNEQFF.

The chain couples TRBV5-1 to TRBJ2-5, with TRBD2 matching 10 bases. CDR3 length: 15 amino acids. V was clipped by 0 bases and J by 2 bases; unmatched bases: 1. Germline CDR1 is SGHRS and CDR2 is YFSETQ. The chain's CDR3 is CASSLELAGQETQYF. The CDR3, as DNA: TGCGCCAGCAGCTTGGAACTAGCGGGACAAGAGACCCAGTACTTC.

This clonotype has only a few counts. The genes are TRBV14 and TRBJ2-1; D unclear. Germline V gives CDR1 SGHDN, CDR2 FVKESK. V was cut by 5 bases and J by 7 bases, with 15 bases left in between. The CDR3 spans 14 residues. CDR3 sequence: CASSLALGLNEQFF. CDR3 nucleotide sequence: TGTGCCAGCAGCTTAGCACTGGGTTTGAATGAGCAGTTCTTC.

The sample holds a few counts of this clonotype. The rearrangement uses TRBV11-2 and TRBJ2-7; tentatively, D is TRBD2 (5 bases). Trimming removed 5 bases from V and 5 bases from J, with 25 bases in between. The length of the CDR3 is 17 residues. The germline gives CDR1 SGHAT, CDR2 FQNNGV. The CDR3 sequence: CASSHLGKGRVGHEQYF. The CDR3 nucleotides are TGTGCCAGCAGCCACCTCGGGAAAGGCCGGGTAGGGCACGAGCAGTACTTC.

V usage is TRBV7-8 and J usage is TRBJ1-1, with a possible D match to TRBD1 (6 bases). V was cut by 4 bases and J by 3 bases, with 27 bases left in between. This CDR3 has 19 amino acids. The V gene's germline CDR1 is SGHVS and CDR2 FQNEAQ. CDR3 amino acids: CASSSLPTGSLAPYTEAFF. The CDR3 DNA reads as TGTGCCAGCAGCTCCCTCCCTACAGGGTCCTTGGCCCCATACACTGAAGCTTTCTTT.

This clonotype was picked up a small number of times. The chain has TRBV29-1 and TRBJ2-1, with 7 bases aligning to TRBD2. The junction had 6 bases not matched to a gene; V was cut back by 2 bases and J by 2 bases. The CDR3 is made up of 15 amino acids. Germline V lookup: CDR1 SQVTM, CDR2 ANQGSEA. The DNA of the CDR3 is TGCAGCGTTGAACTTCGGGGGAGGGCCTACAATGAGCAGTTCTTC. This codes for CSVELRGRAYNEQFF.

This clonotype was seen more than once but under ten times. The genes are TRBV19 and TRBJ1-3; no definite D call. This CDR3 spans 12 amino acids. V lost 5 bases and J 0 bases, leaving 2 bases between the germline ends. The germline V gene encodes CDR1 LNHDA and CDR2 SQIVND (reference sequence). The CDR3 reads CASSFSGNTIYF. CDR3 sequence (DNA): TGTGCCAGTAGTTTCTCTGGAAACACCATATATTTT.

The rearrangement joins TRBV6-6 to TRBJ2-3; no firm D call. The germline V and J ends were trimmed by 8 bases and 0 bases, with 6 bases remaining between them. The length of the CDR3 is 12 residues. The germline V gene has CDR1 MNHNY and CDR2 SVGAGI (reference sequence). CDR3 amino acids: CASRSSTDTQYF. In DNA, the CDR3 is TGTGCCAGCCGTTCAAGCACAGATACGCAGTATTTT.

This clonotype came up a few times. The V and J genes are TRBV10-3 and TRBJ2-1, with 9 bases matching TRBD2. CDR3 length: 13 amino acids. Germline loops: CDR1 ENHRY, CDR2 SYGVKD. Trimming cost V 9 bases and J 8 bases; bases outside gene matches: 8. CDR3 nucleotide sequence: TGTGCCATTTCTAGCGGGACAGTCGATGAGCAGTTCTTC. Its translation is CAISSGTVDEQFF.

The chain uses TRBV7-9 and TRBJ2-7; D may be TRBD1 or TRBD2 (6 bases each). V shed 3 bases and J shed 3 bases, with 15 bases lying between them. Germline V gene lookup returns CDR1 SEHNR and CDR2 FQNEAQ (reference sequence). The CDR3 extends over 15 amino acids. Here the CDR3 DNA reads TGTGCCAGCAGCTTGGCGCGGGACAAGATCTACGAGCAGTACTTC. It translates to CASSLARDKIYEQYF.

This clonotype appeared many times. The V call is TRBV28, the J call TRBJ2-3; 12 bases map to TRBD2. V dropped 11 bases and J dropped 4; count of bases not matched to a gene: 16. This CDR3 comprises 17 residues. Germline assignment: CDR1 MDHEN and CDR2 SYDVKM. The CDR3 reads CAWSTWDLAGGPDTQYF. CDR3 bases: TGTGCCTGGTCAACCTGGGATCTAGCGGGGGGGCCAGATACGCAGTATTTT.

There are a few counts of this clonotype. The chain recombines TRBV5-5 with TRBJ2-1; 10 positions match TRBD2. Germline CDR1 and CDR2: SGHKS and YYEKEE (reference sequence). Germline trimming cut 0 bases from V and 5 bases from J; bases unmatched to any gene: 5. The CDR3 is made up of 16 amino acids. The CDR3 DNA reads TGTGCCAGCAGCTTGGCTCCACTAGCGGGGCACAATGAGCAGTTCTTC. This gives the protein CASSLAPLAGHNEQFF.

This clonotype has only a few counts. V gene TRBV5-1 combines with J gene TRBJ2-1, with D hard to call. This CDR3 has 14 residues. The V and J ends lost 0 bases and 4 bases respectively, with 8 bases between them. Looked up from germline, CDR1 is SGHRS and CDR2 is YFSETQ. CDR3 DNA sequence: TGCGCCAGCAGCTTGGAGGTAAAGTACAATGAGCAGTTCTTC. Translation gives CASSLEVKYNEQFF.

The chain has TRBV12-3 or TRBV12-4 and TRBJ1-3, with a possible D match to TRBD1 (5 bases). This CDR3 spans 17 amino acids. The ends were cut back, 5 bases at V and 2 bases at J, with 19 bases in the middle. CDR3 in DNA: TGTGCCAGCAGTCCACAGCCCGGGACCATGGCTGGAAACACCATATATTTT. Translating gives CASSPQPGTMAGNTIYF.

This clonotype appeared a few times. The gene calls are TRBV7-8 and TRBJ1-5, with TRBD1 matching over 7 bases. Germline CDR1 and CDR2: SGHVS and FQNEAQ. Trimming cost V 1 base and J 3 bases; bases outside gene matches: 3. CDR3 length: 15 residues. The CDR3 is CASSLGDSSNQPQHF. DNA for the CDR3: TGTGCCAGCAGCTTAGGGGACAGCTCCAATCAGCCCCAGCATTTT.

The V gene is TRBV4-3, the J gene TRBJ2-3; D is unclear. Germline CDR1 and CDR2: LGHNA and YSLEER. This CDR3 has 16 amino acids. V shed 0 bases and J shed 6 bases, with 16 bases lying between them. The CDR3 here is CASSQDGYSSSDTQYF. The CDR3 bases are TGCGCCAGCAGCCAAGATGGGTACTCCTCTTCGGATACGCAGTATTTT.

CDR3 in DNA: TGCGCCAGCAGCCAGAGAGTCGCCACGGCTGAAGCTTTCTTT. This gives the protein CASSQRVATAEAFF. The genes are TRBV4-1 and TRBJ1-1; unclear D gene. The CDR3 runs 14 residues. V lost 3 bases and J lost 6, with 14 bases in between. The germline V gene encodes CDR1 MGHRA and CDR2 YSYEKL.

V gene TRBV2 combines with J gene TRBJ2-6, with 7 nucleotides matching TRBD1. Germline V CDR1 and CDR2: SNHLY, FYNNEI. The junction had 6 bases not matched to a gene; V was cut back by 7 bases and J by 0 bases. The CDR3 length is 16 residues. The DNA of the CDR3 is TGTGCCAGCAAGAGGGGGCCCAGCTCTGGGGCCAACGTCCTGACTTTC. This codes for CASKRGPSSGANVLTF.

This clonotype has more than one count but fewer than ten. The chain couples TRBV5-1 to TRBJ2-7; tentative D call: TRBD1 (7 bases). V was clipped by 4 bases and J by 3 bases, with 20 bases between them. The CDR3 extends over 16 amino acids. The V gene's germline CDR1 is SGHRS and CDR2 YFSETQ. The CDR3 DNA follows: TGCGCCAGCAGCCAAGGAGGGGGCATCCTAAACTACGAGCAGTACTTC. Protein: CASSQGGGILNYEQYF.

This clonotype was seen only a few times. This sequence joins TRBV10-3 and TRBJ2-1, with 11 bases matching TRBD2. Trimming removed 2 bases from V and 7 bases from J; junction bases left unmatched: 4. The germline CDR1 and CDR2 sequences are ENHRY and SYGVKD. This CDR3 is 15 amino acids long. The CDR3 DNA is TGTGCCATCAGTGAGGGGACTAGCGGTTCGAATGAGCAGTTCTTC. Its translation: CAISEGTSGSNEQFF.

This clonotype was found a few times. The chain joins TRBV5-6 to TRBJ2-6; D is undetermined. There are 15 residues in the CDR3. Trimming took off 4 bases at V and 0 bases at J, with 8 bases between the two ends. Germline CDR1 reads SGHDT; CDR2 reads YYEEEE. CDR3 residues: CASSPHGSGANVLTF. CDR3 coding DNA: TGTGCCAGCAGCCCGCACGGCTCTGGGGCCAACGTCCTGACTTTC.